This T cell receptor (beta chain) was captured by sequencing in a study of response to subunit inactivated influenza vaccine. A single record per CDR3 protein comes from TCRdb applying MiXCR to the RT-PCR reads. The data show under 750,000 distinct CDR3 sequences, approximately 10% seen once. In its sample, this clonotype was seen many times. V lost 6 bases, J lost 2 bases, and 8 bases stayed unmatched. The germline gives CDR1 SGHVS, CDR2 FQNEAQ. The CDR3 is 15 residues long. This clonotype was obtained from a man aged 45-60 years who received an inactivated influenza vaccine. Specimen: PBMCs from blood, collected on the day of vaccination. The J gene is TRBJ2-3, the V gene TRBV7-8; the match to TRBD2 covers 7 bases. CDR3 in DNA: TGTGCCAGCAGTCGCAGCGGGACTTACACAGATACGCAGTATTTT. Residues: CASSRSGTYTDTQYF. The full variable domain, with the rest looked up from reference TRBV7-8 and TRBJ2-3, is GAGVSQSPRYKVAKRGQDVALRCDPISGHVSLFWYQQALGQGPEFLTYFQNEAQLDKSGLPSDRFFAERPEGSVSTLKIQRTQQEDSAVYLCASSRSGTYTDTQYFGPGTRLTVL.